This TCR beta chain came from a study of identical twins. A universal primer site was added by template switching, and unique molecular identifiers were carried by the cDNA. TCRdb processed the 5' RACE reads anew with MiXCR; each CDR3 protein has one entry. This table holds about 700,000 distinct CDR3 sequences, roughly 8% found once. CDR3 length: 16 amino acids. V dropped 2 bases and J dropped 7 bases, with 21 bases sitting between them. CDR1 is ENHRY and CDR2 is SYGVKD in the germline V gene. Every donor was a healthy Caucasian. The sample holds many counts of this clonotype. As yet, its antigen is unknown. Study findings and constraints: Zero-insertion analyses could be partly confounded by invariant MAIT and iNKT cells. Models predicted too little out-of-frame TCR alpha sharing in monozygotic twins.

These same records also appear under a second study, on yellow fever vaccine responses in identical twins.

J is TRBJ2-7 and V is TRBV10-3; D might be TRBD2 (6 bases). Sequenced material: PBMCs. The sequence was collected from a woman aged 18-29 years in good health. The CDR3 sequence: CAISEPGREFGREQYF. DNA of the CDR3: TGTGCCATCAGTGAGCCGGGGAGAGAGTTCGGGAGAGAGCAGTACTTC.